This entry concerns a single T cell receptor (beta chain). Its antigen has not been determined. The record has no base qualities; no much larger clone is one base away. This record belongs to a study of blood T cell repertoires in COVID-19 (dated by TCRdb to 2020 to 2022). Looking at the study overall: Samples covering the acute and convalescent phases of COVID-19 were provided by collaborators in the United States, Italy and Spain. The prospective study material was composed of cDNA or gDNA derived from T cells, B-cell-depleted T cells, or PBMCs. Subjects who had been exposed to COVID-19, were actively infected with it, or had recovered from it provided the deeply sampled blood TCRbeta repertoires that made up the dataset. The repertoires were released in a freely available public database intended as a resource for research on the immune response to SARS-CoV-2. Samples were obtained from the ongoing ImmuneRACE study (first 160 participants) and from about 1,300 subjects provided by 6 global collaborators. The sample metadata nearly always contained a de-identified subject ID, COVID-19 status, age in years and sex. Where HLA class I and class II types were available, the types were taken from metadata supplied by the sample provider, not from assay-based typing.

General conclusions and limits of the study: Clinical and demographic metadata were provided uncurated, with the amount varying by source and participant.

TCRbeta CDR3 regions were amplified from genomic DNA by means of the immunoSEQ Assay, a bias-controlled multiplex PCR. The study's own analysis went as follows. Nucleated cell counts per sample were estimated from amplification of reference gene primers within the assay. To quantify the absolute abundance of each unique TCRbeta CDR3 rearrangement, sequence reads were collapsed and filtered. For each sample, productive Simpson clonality was calculated as the square root of Simpson's diversity index over productive rearrangements. The source is immuneACCESS, and TCRdb retained only in-frame sequences with V and J called. Part of the clones is not carried over; for the studies checked, unresolved V genes explain less than half of this, and the remainder is unexplained. The DNA was the basis for D and trimming; V, J and clone size are from that table. The sample table contains about 240,000 clones; only one count was recorded for roughly 80% of them. The leading ten clones occupy roughly 3.2% of the sample.

Whole blood was collected in K2EDTA tubes by collaborating institutions according to the institutions' own protocols. For TCRbeta analysis, collaborators shipped samples as frozen whole blood, isolated PBMCs, or DNA extracted from either of those sample types. Inclusive of the bounding cysteine and phenylalanine, the CDR3 is 13 residues long. Only the CDR3 part of the read is kept: 39 bases, read in frame from the first base. V and J are truncated by 6 bases and 5 bases respectively, leaving an intervening sequence of 13 bases. Based on the germline V gene, the CDR1 and CDR2 sequences are SGHTA and FQGNSA.

The sample taken for sequencing was peripheral blood. The chain links TRBV7-2 with TRBJ1-1; a tentative D call is TRBD1 (6 bases match). This TCR came from a woman between 18 and 29 years old with acute or convalescent COVID-19. The nucleotides read TGTGCCAGCAGTCCTCAGGGGTTTACTGAAGCTTTCTTT. This is translated as CASSPQGFTEAFF.